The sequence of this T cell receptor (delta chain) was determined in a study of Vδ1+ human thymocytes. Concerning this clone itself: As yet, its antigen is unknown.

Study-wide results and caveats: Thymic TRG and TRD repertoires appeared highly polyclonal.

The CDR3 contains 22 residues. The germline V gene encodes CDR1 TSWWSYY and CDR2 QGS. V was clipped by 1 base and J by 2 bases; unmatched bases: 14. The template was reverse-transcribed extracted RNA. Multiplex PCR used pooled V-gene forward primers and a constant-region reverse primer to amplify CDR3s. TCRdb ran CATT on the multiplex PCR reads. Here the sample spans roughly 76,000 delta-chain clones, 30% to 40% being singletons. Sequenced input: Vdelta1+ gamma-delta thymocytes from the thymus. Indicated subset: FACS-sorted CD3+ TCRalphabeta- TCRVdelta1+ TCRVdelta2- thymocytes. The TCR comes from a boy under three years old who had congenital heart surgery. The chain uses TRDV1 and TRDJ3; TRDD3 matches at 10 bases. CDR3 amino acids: CALGERSYWGIGHTWDTRQMFF. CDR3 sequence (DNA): TGTGCTCTTGGGGAACGCTCCTACTGGGGGATTGGGCACACCTGGGACACCCGACAGATGTTTTTC.